Described below is a single T cell receptor beta chain sequence and its context. Antigen specificity is unknown. The repertoire was sequenced with immunoSEQ multiplex PCR; TCRdb's copy has only in-frame clones and lacks some. The table lists tens of thousands of clones, roughly 96% of them singletons. Germline assignment: CDR1 MGHRA and CDR2 YSYEKL. Trimming took 0 bases from V and 3 from J; bases not matched to a gene: 10. The CDR3 is 18 residues long. These data belong to a study of circulating and synovial CD4+ cells in juvenile arthritis. General study findings and limits: Deeper sequencing increased measured overlap with synovial clonotypes.

J is TRBJ2-1 and V is TRBV4-1; 8 bases agree with TRBD2. The sequence came from a human donor with juvenile idiopathic arthritis. The sequencing input was CD4+ T cells from blood. The CDR3 here is CASSQDPSAGVLYNEQFF. CDR3 in DNA: TGCGCCAGCAGCCAAGACCCCTCAGCGGGGGTGCTCTACAATGAGCAGTTCTTC.